The TCR beta chain under discussion was sequenced for a study of blood T cell repertoires in COVID-19. Study summary: Acute and convalescent COVID-19 specimens originated in the United States, Italy and Spain. PBMCs, B-cell-depleted T cells, or T cells provided the cDNA or gDNA that made up the material.

Germline values: CDR1 LNHDA, CDR2 SQIVND (reference sequence). V was clipped by 8 bases and J by 4 bases, with 12 bases between them. The CDR3 sequence is 14 residues long. Authors' processing steps: Reference gene primer amplification gave nucleated cell count estimates. Method: immunoSEQ multiplex PCR; TCRdb's copy keeps in-frame clones and lacks some. The V and J calls and clone size were taken over from that table, and D and trimming were inferred from the DNA. In the table there are a few hundred thousand clones, more than 75% of which are singletons. The V gene is TRBV19, the J gene TRBJ2-6; D not resolved. The sequence derives from a man in his 60s with acute or convalescent COVID-19. The sequenced sample consisted of peripheral blood. The CDR3 DNA reads as TGTGCCAGTCTTGCCCCCGCGGGGGCCAACGTCCTGACTTTC. Translating it yields CASLAPAGANVLTF.